This T cell receptor (beta chain) derives from a study of long-term antiretroviral therapy in people with HIV. Overall study results and limits: HIV repertoires spanned narrower CDR3 length ranges than controls. Dominance of pre-ART expanded clones persisted, fluctuating and often declining after ART.

This clone was counted only a few times. No antigen is known for it. Survey-level resolution applied to immunoSEQ assay v3.0. The protocol was immunoSEQ multiplex PCR, while the TCRdb copy is restricted to in-frame clones and leaves out a portion. The sample contains some 34,000 clones, around 79% of which appear only once. Every HIV-positive participant received treatment in the United States. Germline V gene lookup returns CDR1 SEHNR and CDR2 FQNEAQ (reference sequence). The CDR3 length is 13 residues. Unmatched junction bases numbered 8, after V lost 5 bases and J lost 8 bases. This specimen was unsorted PBMCs, taken 1.9 years after starting antiretroviral therapy. This receptor was obtained from a man younger than 35 with HIV. The chain is built from TRBV7-9 and TRBJ1-2; 7 nucleotides agree with TRBD1. CDR3 bases: TGTGCCAGCAGCGCAGGGACAGCCTACGGCTACACCTTC. Translated: CASSAGTAYGYTF.